This T cell receptor beta chain is from a study of cytomegalovirus exposure and HLA in healthy donors. Whole-study results and caveats: Most of the TCR beta V segments (in an earlier analysis) were productive either about 87% or about 30% of the time. A highly shared variant cluster was judged a likely technical artifact. On later analysis, the bulk of CMV-associated TCR beta chains appeared to be HLA-restricted.

Researchers ran the PCR with 60 Vbeta and 13 Jbeta primers. Per the original data handling: Roughly 11 million shared chains were among approximately 87 million unique TCR beta chains counted in a later analysis. Profiled with immunoSEQ multiplex PCR; TCRdb holds only in-frame clones, not every one. The DNA was the basis for D and trimming; V, J and clone size are from that table. The sample holds about 170,000 clones, roughly 85% seen once. Germline lookup yields CDR1 MNHEY and CDR2 SMNVEV (reference sequence). J was trimmed by 4 bases and V by 6 bases; bases with no gene match: 18. CDR3 length equals 18 residues. Remarks on this clone: Its antigen is undetermined.

This TCR came from a male donor in good health and CMV-seronegative. Source material: PBMCs. The chain links TRBV27 to TRBJ1-1; 9 bases are a match to TRBD1. The CDR3 DNA reads as TGTGCCAGCAGAGGCCGAACAGGGGGCCCACCTCGTTTCACTGAAGCTTTCTTT. Its translation: CASRGRTGGPPRFTEAFF.